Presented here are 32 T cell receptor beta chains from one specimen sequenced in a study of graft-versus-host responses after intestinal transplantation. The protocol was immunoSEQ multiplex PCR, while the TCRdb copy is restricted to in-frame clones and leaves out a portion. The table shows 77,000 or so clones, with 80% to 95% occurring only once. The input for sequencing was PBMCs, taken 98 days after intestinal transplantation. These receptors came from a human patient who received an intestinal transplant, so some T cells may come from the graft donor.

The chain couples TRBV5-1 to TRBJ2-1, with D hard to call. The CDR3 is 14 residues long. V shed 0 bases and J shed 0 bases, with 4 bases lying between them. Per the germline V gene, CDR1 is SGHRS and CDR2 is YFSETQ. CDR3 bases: TGCGCCAGCAGCTTGGGTGTCTCCTACAATGAGCAGTTCTTC. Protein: CASSLGVSYNEQFF.

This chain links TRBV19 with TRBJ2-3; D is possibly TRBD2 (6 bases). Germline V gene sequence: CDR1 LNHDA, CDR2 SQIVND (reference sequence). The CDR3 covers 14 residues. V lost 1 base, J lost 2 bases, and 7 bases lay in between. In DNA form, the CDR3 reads TGTGCCAGTAGTATAGTGCGGGACACAGATACGCAGTATTTT. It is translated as CASSIVRDTDTQYF. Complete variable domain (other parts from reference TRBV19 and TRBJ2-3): DGGITQSPKYLFRKEGQNVTLSCEQNLNHDAMYWYRQDPGQGLRLIYYSQIVNDFQKGDIAEGYSVSREKKESFPLTVTSAQKNPTAFYLCASSIVRDTDTQYFGPGTRLTVL.

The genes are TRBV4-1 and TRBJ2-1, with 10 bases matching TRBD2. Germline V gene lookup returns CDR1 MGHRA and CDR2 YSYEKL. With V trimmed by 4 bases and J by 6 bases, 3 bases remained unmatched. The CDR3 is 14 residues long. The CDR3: CASSPWTSGNEQFF. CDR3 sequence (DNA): TGCGCCAGCAGCCCTTGGACTAGCGGCAATGAGCAGTTCTTC.

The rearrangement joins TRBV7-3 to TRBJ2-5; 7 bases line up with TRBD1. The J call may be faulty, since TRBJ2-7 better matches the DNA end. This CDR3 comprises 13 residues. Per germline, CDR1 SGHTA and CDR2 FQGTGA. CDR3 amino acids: CASSSTGVGEQYF. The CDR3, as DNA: TGTGCCAGCAGCTCCACAGGGGTGGGCGAGCAGTACTTC.

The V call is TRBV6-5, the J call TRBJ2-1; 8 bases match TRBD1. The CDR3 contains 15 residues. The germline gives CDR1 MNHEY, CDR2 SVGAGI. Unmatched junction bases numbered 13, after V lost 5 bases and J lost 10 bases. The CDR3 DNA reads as TGTGCCAGCAGTGTATACTCCAGGGGGCACGGAGAGCAGTTCTTC. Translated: CASSVYSRGHGEQFF.

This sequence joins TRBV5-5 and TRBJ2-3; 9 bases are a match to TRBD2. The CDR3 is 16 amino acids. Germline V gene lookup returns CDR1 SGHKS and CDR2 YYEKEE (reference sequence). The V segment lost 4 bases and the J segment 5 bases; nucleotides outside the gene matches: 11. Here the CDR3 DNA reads TGTGCCAGCAGCCTGCGGGGCGGGGGGGATGAAGATACGCAGTATTTT. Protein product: CASSLRGGGDEDTQYF.

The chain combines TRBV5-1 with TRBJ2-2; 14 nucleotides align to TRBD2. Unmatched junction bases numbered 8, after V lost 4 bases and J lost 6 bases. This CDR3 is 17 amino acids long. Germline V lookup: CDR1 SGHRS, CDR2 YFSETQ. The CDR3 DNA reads TGCGCCAGCAGCCTAGCAATGACTAGCGGGGGGGCCGGGGAGCTGTTTTTT. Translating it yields CASSLAMTSGGAGELFF.

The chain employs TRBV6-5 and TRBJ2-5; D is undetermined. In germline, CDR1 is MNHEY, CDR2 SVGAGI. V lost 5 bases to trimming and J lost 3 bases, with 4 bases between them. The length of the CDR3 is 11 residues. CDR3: CASSTEETQYF. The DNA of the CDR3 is TGTGCCAGCAGTACCGAAGAGACCCAGTACTTC.

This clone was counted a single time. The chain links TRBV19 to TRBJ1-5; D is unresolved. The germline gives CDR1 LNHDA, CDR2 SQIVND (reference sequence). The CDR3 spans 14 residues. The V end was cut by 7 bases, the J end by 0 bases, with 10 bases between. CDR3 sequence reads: CASISPYSNQPQHF. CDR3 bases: TGTGCCAGTATCTCCCCGTATAGCAATCAGCCCCAGCATTTT.

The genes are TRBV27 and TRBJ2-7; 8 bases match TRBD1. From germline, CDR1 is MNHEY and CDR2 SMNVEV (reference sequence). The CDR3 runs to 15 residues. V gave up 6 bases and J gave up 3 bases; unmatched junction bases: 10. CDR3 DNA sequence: TGTGCCAGCAGACCCCGGGACAGGTCAAGCTACGAGCAGTACTTC. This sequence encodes CASRPRDRSSYEQYF.

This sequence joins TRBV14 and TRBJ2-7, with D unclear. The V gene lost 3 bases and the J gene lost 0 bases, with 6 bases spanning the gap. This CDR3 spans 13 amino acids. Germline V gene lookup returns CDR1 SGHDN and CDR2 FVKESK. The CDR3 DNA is TGTGCCAGCAGCCAGGGATCCTCCTACGAGCAGTACTTC. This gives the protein CASSQGSSYEQYF.

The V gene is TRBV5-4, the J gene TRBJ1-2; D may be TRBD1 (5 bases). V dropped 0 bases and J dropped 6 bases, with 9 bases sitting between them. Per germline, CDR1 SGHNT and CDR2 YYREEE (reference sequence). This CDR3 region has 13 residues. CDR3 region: CASSLDGGDGYTF. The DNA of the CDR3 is TGTGCCAGCAGCTTGGACGGGGGGGATGGCTACACCTTC.

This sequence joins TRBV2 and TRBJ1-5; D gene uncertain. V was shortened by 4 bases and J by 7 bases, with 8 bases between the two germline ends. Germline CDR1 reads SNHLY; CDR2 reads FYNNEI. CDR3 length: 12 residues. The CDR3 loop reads CASSVSRQPQHF. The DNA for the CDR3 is TGTGCCAGCAGTGTATCACGGCAGCCCCAGCATTTT.

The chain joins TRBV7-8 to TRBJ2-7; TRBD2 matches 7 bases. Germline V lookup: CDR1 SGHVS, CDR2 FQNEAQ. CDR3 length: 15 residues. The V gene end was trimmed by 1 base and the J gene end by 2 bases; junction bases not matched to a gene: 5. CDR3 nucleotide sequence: TGTGCCAGCAGCTTAGATTGGGGGGGTACCTACGAGCAGTACTTC. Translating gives CASSLDWGGTYEQYF.

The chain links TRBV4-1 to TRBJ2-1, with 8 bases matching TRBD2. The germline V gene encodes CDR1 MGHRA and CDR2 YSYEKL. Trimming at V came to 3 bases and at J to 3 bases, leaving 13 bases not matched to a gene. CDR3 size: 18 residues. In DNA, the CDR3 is TGCGCCAGCAGCCATCTGAGTTTGGTCCTAGCGGGCTACAATGAGCAGTTCTTC. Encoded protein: CASSHLSLVLAGYNEQFF.

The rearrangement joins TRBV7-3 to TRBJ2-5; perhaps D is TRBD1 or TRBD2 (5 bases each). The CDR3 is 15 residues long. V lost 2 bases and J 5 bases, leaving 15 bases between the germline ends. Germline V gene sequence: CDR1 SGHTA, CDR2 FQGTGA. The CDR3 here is CASSLGAGTHETQYF. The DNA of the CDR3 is TGTGCCAGCAGCTTAGGCGCAGGGACCCATGAGACCCAGTACTTC.

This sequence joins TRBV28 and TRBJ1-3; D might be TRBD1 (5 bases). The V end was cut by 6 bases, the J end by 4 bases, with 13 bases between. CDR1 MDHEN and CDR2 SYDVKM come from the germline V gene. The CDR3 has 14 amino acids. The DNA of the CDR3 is TGTGCCAGCAGCACCGGGACTTTCGGAAACACCATATATTTT. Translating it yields CASSTGTFGNTIYF.

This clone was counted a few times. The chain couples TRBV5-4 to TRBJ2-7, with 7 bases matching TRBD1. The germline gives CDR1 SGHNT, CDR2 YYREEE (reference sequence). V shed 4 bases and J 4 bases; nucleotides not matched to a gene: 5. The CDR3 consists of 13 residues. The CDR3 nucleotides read TGTGCCAGCAGCAGGGGGCTACCTTACGAGCAGTACTTC. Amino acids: CASSRGLPYEQYF.

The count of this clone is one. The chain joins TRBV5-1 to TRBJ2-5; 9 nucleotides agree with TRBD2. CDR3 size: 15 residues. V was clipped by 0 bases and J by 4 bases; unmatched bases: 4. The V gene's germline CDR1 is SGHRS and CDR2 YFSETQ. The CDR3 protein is CASSLVAGGGETQYF. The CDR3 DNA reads TGCGCCAGCAGCTTGGTGGCGGGGGGGGGAGAGACCCAGTACTTC.

CDR3 in amino acids: CASSWMANTEAFF. The CDR3 DNA reads as TGCGCCAGCAGCTGGATGGCGAACACTGAAGCTTTCTTT. The chain joins TRBV5-1 to TRBJ1-1, with D hard to call. The V gene's germline CDR1 is SGHRS and CDR2 YFSETQ. This CDR3 is built from 13 residues. Trimming shortened V by 3 bases and J by 1 base, and 7 bases separated the two germline ends.

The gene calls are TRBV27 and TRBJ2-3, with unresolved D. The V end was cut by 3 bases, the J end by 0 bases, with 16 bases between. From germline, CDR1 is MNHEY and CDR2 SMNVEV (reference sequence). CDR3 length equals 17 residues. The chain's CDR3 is CASSFLTRADSTDTQYF. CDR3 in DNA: TGTGCCAGCAGTTTTCTCACCCGGGCCGATAGCACAGATACGCAGTATTTT.

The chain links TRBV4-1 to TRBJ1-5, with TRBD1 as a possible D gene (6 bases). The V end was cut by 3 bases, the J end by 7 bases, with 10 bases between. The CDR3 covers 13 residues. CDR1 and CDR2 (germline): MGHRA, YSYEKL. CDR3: CASSQDSYQPQHF. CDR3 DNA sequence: TGCGCCAGCAGCCAGGACAGTTACCAGCCCCAGCATTTT.

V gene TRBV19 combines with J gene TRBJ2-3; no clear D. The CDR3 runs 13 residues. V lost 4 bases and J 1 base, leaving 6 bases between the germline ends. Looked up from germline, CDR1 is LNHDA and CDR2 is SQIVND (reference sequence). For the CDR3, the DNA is TGTGCCAGTAGTAAGGCGGGCACAGATACGCAGTATTTT. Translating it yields CASSKAGTDTQYF.

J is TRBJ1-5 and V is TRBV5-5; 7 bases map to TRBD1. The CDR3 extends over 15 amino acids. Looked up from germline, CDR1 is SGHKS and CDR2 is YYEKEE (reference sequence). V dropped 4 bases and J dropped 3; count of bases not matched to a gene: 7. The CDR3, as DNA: TGTGCCAGCAGCACCGGGACAGTTACCAATCAGCCCCAGCATTTT. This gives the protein CASSTGTVTNQPQHF.

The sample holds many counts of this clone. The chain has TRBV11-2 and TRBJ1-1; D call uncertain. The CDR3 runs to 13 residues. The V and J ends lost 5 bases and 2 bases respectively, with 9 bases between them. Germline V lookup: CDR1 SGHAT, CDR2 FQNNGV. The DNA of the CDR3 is TGTGCCAGCAGCACAACAGAAAACACTGAAGCTTTCTTT. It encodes CASSTTENTEAFF. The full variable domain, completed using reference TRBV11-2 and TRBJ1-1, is EAGVAQSPRYKIIEKRQSVAFWCNPISGHATLYWYQQILGQGPKLLIQFQNNGVVDDSQLPKDRFSAERLKGVDSTLKIQPAKLEDSAVYLCASSTTENTEAFFGQGTRLTVV.

In DNA form, the CDR3 reads TGTGCCAGTAGTATAGGAGGGGGCGGCTATGGCTACACCTTC. The encoded protein is CASSIGGGGYGYTF. The V call is TRBV19, the J call TRBJ1-2, with 7 bases fitting TRBD1. In germline, CDR1 is LNHDA, CDR2 SQIVND (reference sequence). J lost 4 bases, V lost 1 base, and 3 bases had no gene match. The CDR3 length is 14 residues. The entire variable domain, with the rest obtained from reference TRBV19 and TRBJ1-2, is as follows: DGGITQSPKYLFRKEGQNVTLSCEQNLNHDAMYWYRQDPGQGLRLIYYSQIVNDFQKGDIAEGYSVSREKKESFPLTVTSAQKNPTAFYLCASSIGGGGYGYTFGSGTRLTVV.

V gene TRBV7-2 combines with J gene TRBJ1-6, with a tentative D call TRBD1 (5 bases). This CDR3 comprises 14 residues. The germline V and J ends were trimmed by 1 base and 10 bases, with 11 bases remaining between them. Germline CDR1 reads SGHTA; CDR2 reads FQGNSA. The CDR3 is CASSLGRVESPLHF. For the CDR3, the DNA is TGTGCCAGCAGCTTAGGCAGGGTGGAGTCACCCCTCCACTTT.

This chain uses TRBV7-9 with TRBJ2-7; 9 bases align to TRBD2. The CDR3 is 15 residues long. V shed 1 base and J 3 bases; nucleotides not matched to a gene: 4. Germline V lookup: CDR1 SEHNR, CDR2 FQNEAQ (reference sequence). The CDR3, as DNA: TGTGCCAGCAGCTTAGTAGCGGGAGTTTACTACGAGCAGTACTTC. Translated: CASSLVAGVYYEQYF.

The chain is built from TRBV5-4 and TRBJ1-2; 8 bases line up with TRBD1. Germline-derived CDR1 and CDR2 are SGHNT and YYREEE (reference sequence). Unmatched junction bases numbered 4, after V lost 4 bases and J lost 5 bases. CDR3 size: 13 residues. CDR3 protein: CASSLQGEYGYTF. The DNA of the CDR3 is TGTGCCAGCAGCCTACAGGGGGAGTATGGCTACACCTTC.

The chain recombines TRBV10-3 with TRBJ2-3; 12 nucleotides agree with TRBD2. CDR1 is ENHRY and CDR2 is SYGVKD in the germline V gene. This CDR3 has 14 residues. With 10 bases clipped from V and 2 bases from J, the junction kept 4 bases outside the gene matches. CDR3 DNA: TGTGCCAGCGGACTAGCGGGAAACACAGATACGCAGTATTTT. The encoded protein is CASGLAGNTDTQYF.

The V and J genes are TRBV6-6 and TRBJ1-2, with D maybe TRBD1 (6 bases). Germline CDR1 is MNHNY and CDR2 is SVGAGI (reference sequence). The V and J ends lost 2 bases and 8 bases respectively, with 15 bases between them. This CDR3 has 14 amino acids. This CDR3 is CASSYGLEQGGYTF. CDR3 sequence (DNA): TGTGCCAGCAGTTACGGCCTGGAACAGGGAGGCTACACCTTC.

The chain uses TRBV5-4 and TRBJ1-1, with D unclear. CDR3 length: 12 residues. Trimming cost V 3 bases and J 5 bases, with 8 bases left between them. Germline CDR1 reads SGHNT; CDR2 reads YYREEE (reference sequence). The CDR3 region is CASSYEGTEAFF. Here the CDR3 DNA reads TGTGCCAGCAGCTACGAGGGAACTGAAGCTTTCTTT.